The subject of this entry is one T cell receptor (beta chain). The antigen is unknown. Other DNA sequences in this specimen translate into the identical CDR3. Only in-frame clones appear in the TCRdb table, and some are missing; sequencing was by immunoSEQ multiplex PCR. The profile shows fewer than 200,000 clones, 88% of them singletons. Time point described: blood 4 weeks post-SBRT, at nephrectomy. Treatment given: 15 Gy SBRT to primary tumor, nephrectomy 4 weeks later. Nephrectomy followed 15 Gy stereotactic body radiation by 4 weeks. Radiation-treated patients gave blood at baseline, week 2 and week 4. These data originate in a study of radiation and T cells in renal cell carcinoma. General study findings and limits: Without pretreatment biopsies, baseline tumor clonotype presence was undetermined. In blood, top tumor clones expanded by 2 weeks, shrinking by 4.

The CDR3 has 14 residues. The V end was cut by 1 base, the J end by 1 base, with 7 bases between. Germline CDR1 reads SGHDN; CDR2 reads FVKESK. V gene TRBV14 combines with J gene TRBJ1-1; no clear D. The sample consisted of blood, taken from a patient whose treatment included radiotherapy and nephrectomy. The origin of this receptor is a woman aged 50 to 60 with renal cell carcinoma. CDR3 bases: TGTGCCAGCAGCCAAGGAGGAGCGAACACTGAAGCTTTCTTT. Its translation: CASSQGGANTEAFF.